The 20 T cell receptor beta chains presented below share a single source sample, sequenced in a study of T cell changes during pregnancy in multiple sclerosis. TCRdb's copy holds only in-frame clones and misses some; the assay was immunoSEQ multiplex PCR. The repertoire holds roughly 30,000 clones, with about 84% as singletons. The material was CD8+ T cells from peripheral blood mononuclear cells, obtained after pregnancy. The source of these receptors is a female donor with multiple sclerosis, enrolled in a pregnancy study.

The CDR3: CSVEGGRRETQYF. In nucleotides, the CDR3 is TGCAGCGTTGAAGGCGGCAGACGAGAGACCCAGTACTTC. The chain joins TRBV29-1 to TRBJ2-5, with unresolved D. This CDR3 is 13 amino acids long. CDR1 is SQVTM and CDR2 is ANQGSEA in the germline V gene. With 1 base removed from V and 4 bases from J, the gap between germline ends came to 10 bases. The complete variable domain, with remaining parts taken from reference TRBV29-1 and TRBJ2-5, reads SAVISQKPSRDICQRGTSLTIQCQVDSQVTMMFWYRQQPGQSLTLIATANQGSEATYESGFVIDKFPISRPNLTFSTLTVSNMSPEDSSIYLCSVEGGRRETQYFGPGTRLLVL.

The chain is built from TRBV30 and TRBJ1-2, with D unresolved. Germline loops: CDR1 GTSNPN, CDR2 SVGIG (reference sequence). This CDR3 is 13 amino acids long. V was clipped by 4 bases and J by 0 bases, with 9 bases between them. As DNA, the CDR3 is TGTGCCTGGACCGACGGGGCTAACTATGGCTACACCTTC. Translation gives CAWTDGANYGYTF.

The CDR3 DNA sequence: TGTGCCAGCAGCGCGGGTCTCACTGAAGCTTTCTTT. Amino acid sequence: CASSAGLTEAFF. This sequence joins TRBV5-6 and TRBJ1-1; no clear D. There are 12 residues in the CDR3. V lost 4 bases to trimming and J lost 4 bases, with 8 bases between them. Germline V gene sequence: CDR1 SGHDT, CDR2 YYEEEE.

The genes are TRBV4-1 and TRBJ2-7; 7 nucleotides line up with TRBD1. The V and J ends lost 0 bases and 0 bases, in that order; junction bases with no gene match: 5. Germline lookup yields CDR1 MGHRA and CDR2 YSYEKL. CDR3 length: 16 residues. CDR3 sequence: CASSQERTGSSYEQYF. The CDR3 bases are TGCGCCAGCAGCCAAGAACGGACAGGTAGCTCCTACGAGCAGTACTTC.

Regarding this clone: Without the conserved terminal phenylalanine or tryptophan, this CDR3 likely stems from a read error. The DNA is left out, because the CDR3 cannot be placed on it with certainty; the CDR3 is given as TCRdb lists it. The chain recombines TRBV20-1 with TRBJ2-7; the listed D gene, TRBD2, was not tested against the DNA. The CDR3 is 10 residues long, ends included. Germline loops: CDR1 DFQATT, CDR2 SNEGSKA (reference sequence). The CDR3 loop reads CSAREASTRR.

DNA of the CDR3: TGTGCCAGCAGCTTAGTGGCAGGGGGCTTCACTGAAGCTTTCTTT. Protein sequence: CASSLVAGGFTEAFF. This chain connects TRBV7-2 to TRBJ1-1; 8 bases are a match to TRBD1. The CDR3 extends over 15 amino acids. V lost 1 base to trimming and J lost 4 bases; unmatched junction nucleotides: 5. The germline CDR1 and CDR2 sequences are SGHTA and FQGNSA.

The chain carries TRBV18 and TRBJ2-1; 9 positions match TRBD1. Trimming at V came to 3 bases and at J to 4 bases, leaving 7 bases not matched to a gene. The length of the CDR3 is 16 residues. Germline CDR1 reads KGHSH; CDR2 reads LQKENI. The CDR3 loop reads CASSPDTGTGYNEQFF. CDR3 nucleotide sequence: TGTGCCAGCTCACCGGACACCGGGACAGGGTACAATGAGCAGTTCTTC.

Here the CDR3 reads CASSQEVTLQAEYNSPLHF. The CDR3 region has the DNA TGCGCCAGCAGCCAAGAGGTGACCTTACAGGCAGAGTATAATTCACCCCTCCACTTT. J is TRBJ1-6 and V is TRBV4-3, with D perhaps TRBD1 (5 bases). The CDR3 totals 19 residues. V was pared by 0 bases and J by 4 bases, with 19 bases between. The germline gives CDR1 LGHNA, CDR2 YSLEER.

V and J are TRBV7-2 and TRBJ2-7, with D hard to call. In germline, CDR1 is SGHTA, CDR2 FQGNSA. This CDR3 comprises 13 residues. Between the trimmed V and J ends, which lost 2 bases and 2 bases, there was a span of 7 bases. CDR3 DNA: TGTGCCAGCAGCTTAAGGCTAGCCTACGAGCAGTACTTC. It codes for CASSLRLAYEQYF.

V usage is TRBV11-2 and J usage is TRBJ2-5; D remains unclear. Germline CDR1 SGHAT, CDR2 FQNNGV. V dropped 3 bases and J dropped 5 bases, with 4 bases sitting between them. This CDR3 is built from 11 residues. In nucleotides, the CDR3 is TGTGCCAGCAGCTTCGGGGAGACCCAGTACTTC. Protein: CASSFGETQYF.

This sequence joins TRBV10-3 and TRBJ2-7, with 9 bases aligning to TRBD1. The CDR3 is made up of 17 amino acids. Germline V lookup: CDR1 ENHRY, CDR2 SYGVKD. After removal of 1 base from V and 2 bases from J, the junction contained 9 bases not matched to a gene. The DNA of the CDR3 is TGTGCCATCAGTGAGTTCTCCCGGGACAGGGTAACCTACGAGCAGTACTTC. Encoded protein: CAISEFSRDRVTYEQYF.

This chain joins TRBV4-3 and TRBJ2-4; 7 nucleotides match TRBD1. The V gene end was trimmed by 4 bases and the J gene end by 1 base; junction bases not matched to a gene: 4. Looked up from germline, CDR1 is LGHNA and CDR2 is YSLEER. The CDR3 covers 15 residues. The CDR3: CASSLTGDAKNIQYF. For the CDR3, the DNA is TGCGCCAGCAGCCTCACAGGGGATGCCAAAAACATTCAGTACTTC.

This clone was detected a few times. The V call is TRBV6-5, the J call TRBJ1-6; 7 bases fit TRBD1. The germline CDR1 and CDR2 sequences are MNHEY and SVGAGI. This CDR3 comprises 16 residues. J was trimmed by 6 bases and V by 4 bases; bases with no gene match: 9. The CDR3 loop reads CASSSPRQGGNSPLHF. The CDR3 DNA reads TGTGCCAGCAGTTCGCCGAGACAGGGAGGTAATTCACCCCTCCACTTT.

This rearrangement joins TRBV4-1 to TRBJ2-7, with TRBD2 as a possible D gene (6 bases). Trimming took 1 base from V and 0 from J, leaving 13 bases between them. Looked up from germline, CDR1 is MGHRA and CDR2 is YSYEKL. CDR3 length equals 16 residues. CDR3 DNA sequence: TGCGCCAGCAGCCAAGGACCCTTCGGGGGCTCCTACGAGCAGTACTTC. Translation: CASSQGPFGGSYEQYF.

V and J are TRBV7-9 and TRBJ2-7, with 10 bases that match TRBD2. The germline CDR1 and CDR2 sequences are SEHNR and FQNEAQ (reference sequence). The CDR3 runs to 17 residues. The trim removed 2 bases at V and 4 bases at J, leaving 11 bases unmatched. CDR3 protein: CASSLSSGGAEGYEQYF. Written as DNA, the CDR3 is TGTGCCAGCAGCTTATCCAGCGGGGGGGCCGAAGGTTACGAGCAGTACTTC.

The V and J genes are TRBV7-2 and TRBJ2-7; no clear D gene. Germline CDR1 and CDR2: SGHTA and FQGNSA. Trimming removed 5 bases at V and 2 bases at J, with 10 bases between. The CDR3 loop spans 13 amino acids. CDR3 residues: CASSLWPAYEQYF. The CDR3 DNA reads as TGTGCCAGCAGCCTCTGGCCCGCCTACGAGCAGTACTTC.

This clone has a single count. V gene TRBV2 combines with J gene TRBJ1-6, with 7 bases matching TRBD1. The CDR3 covers 15 residues. The germline V gene encodes CDR1 SNHLY and CDR2 FYNNEI. V shed 7 bases and J 5 bases; nucleotides not matched to a gene: 8. CDR3 coding DNA: TGTGCCAGCAATGACAGGGCCTTTCATAATTCACCCCTCCACTTT. Its protein product is CASNDRAFHNSPLHF.

CDR3 in DNA: TGTGCCAGCAGCTTTCAATCAGGGGGCTCCTACGAGCAGTACTTC. It specifies CASSFQSGGSYEQYF. This chain links TRBV7-9 with TRBJ2-7; 7 bases fit TRBD1. Germline CDR1 and CDR2: SEHNR and FQNEAQ (reference sequence). Trimming at V came to 3 bases and at J to 0 bases, leaving 5 bases not matched to a gene. There are 15 residues in the CDR3.

The chain joins TRBV9 to TRBJ2-7; 8 nucleotides agree with TRBD1. The CDR3 is 16 amino acids. J gave up 5 bases and V 4 bases, and 14 bases lay outside the gene matches. Germline assignment: CDR1 SGDLS and CDR2 YYNGEE. In nucleotides, the CDR3 is TGTGCCAGCAGCCCGGACAGGGTCCGGAGTTTCAACGAGCAGTACTTC. Amino acids: CASSPDRVRSFNEQYF.

This chain connects TRBV21-1 to TRBJ1-2; no check of the table's D call, TRBD1, against the DNA was made. TRBV21-1 is noted as a pseudogene. The CDR3 is made up of 9 amino acids. In DNA form, the CDR3 reads TGTGCCAGCACAGGGGGCTACACCTTC. This encodes CASTGGYTF.